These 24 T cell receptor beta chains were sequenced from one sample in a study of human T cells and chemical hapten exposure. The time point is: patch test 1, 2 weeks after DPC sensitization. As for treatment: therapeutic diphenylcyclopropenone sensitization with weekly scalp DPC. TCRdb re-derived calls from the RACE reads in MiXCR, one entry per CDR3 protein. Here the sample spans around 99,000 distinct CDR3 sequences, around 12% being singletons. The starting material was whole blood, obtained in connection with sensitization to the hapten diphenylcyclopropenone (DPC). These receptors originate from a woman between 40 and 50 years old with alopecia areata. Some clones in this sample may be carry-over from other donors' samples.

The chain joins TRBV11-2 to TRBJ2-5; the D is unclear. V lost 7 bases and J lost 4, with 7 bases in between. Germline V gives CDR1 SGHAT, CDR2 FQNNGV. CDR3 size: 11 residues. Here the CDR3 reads CASTDRETQYF. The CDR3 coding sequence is TGTGCCAGCACCGATAGAGAGACCCAGTACTTC.

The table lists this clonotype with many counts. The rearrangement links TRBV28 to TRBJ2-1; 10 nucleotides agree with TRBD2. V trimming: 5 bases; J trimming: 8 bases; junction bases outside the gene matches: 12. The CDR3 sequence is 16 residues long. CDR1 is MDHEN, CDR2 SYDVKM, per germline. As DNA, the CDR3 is TGTGCCAGCAGTCCATCCAGCGGGAGGGCCTCGGATGAGCAGTTCTTC. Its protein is CASSPSSGRASDEQFF.

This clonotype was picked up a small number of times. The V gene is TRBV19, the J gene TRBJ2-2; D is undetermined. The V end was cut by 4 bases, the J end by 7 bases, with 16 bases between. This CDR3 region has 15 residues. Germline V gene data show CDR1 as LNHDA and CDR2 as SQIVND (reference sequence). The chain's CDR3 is CASSNYRGSGGELFF. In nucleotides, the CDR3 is TGTGCCAGTAGTAATTACCGCGGCTCCGGCGGGGAGCTGTTTTTT. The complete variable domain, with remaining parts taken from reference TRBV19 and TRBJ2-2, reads DGGITQSPKYLFRKEGQNVTLSCEQNLNHDAMYWYRQDPGQGLRLIYYSQIVNDFQKGDIAEGYSVSREKKESFPLTVTSAQKNPTAFYLCASSNYRGSGGELFFGEGSRLTVL.

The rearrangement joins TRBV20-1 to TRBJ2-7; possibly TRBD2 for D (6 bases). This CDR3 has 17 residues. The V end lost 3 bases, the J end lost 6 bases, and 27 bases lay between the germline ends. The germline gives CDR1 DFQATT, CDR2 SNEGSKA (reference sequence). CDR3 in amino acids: CSASSHHLGSAAGEQYF. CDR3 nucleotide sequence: TGCAGTGCTAGCTCGCATCATCTCGGGAGCGCCGCGGGCGAGCAGTACTTC.

CDR3 sequence (DNA): TGTGCATCAGGGACCACTCACACCGGGGAGCTGTTTTTT. Protein: CASGTTHTGELFF. The J gene is TRBJ2-2, the V gene TRBV28; D could derive from TRBD1 or TRBD2 (5 bases each). The CDR3 is 13 amino acids. Germline V gene sequence: CDR1 MDHEN, CDR2 SYDVKM. Full variable domain (rest looked up from reference TRBV28 and TRBJ2-2): DVKVTQSSRYLVKRTGEKVFLECVQDMDHENMFWYRQDPGLGLRLIYFSYDVKMKEKGDIPEGYSVSREKKERFSLILESASTNQTSMYLCASGTTHTGELFFGEGSRLTVL.

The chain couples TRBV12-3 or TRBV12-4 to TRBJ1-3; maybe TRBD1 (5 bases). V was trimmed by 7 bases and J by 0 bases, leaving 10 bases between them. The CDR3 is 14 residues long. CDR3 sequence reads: CASKGLTSGNTIYF. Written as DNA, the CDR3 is TGTGCCAGCAAGGGACTTACCTCTGGAAACACCATATATTTT.

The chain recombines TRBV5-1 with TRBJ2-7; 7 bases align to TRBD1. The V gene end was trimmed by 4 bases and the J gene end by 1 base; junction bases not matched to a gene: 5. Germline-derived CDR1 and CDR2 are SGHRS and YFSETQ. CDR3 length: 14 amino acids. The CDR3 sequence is CASSRADRSYEQYF. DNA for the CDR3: TGCGCCAGCAGCAGAGCGGACAGGTCCTACGAGCAGTACTTC. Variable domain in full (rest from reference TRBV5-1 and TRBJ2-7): KAGVTQTPRYLIKTRGQQVTLSCSPISGHRSVSWYQQTPGQGLQFLFEYFSETQRNKGNFPGRFSGRQFSNSRSEMNVSTLELGDSALYLCASSRADRSYEQYFGPGTRLTVT.

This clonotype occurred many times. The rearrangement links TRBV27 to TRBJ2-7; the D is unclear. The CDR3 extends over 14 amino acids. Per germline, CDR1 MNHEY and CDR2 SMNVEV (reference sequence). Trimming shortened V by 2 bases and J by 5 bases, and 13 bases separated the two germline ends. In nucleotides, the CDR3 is TGTGCCAGCAGTTTAGGCTTCCCTCCCAACGAGCAGTACTTC. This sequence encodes CASSLGFPPNEQYF.

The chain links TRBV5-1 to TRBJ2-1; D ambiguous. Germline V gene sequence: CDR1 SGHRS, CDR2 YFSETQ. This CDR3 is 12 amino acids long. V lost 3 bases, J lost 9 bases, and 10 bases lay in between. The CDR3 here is CASSSFGAEQFF. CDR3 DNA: TGCGCCAGCAGCTCATTCGGTGCTGAGCAGTTCTTC.

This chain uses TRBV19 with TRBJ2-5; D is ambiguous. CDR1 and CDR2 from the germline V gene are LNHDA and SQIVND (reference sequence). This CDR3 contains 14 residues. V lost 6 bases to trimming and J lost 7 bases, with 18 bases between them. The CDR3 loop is CASSSQTGSSTQYF. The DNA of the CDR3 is TGTGCCAGTAGCAGTCAGACTGGCTCCTCGACCCAGTACTTC. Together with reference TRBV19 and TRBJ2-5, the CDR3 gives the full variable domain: DGGITQSPKYLFRKEGQNVTLSCEQNLNHDAMYWYRQDPGQGLRLIYYSQIVNDFQKGDIAEGYSVSREKKESFPLTVTSAQKNPTAFYLCASSSQTGSSTQYFGPGTRLLVL.

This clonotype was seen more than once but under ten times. CDR3 DNA: TGTGCCATCACGGGACAGGGGGAGAATACGCAGTATTTT. It codes for CAITGQGENTQYF. The chain couples TRBV10-3 to TRBJ2-3; 11 positions agree with TRBD1. Losses at the gene ends were 7 bases for V and 7 bases for J; bases not matched to a gene: 4. The CDR3 extends over 13 amino acids. Per the germline V gene, CDR1 is ENHRY and CDR2 is SYGVKD.

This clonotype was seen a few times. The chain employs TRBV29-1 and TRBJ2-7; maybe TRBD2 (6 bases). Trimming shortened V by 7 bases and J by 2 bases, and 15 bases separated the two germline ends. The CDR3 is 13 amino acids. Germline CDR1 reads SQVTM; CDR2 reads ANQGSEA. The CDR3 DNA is TGCAGCGCTGACGCGGGGAATGCCTACGAGCAGTACTTC. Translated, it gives CSADAGNAYEQYF.

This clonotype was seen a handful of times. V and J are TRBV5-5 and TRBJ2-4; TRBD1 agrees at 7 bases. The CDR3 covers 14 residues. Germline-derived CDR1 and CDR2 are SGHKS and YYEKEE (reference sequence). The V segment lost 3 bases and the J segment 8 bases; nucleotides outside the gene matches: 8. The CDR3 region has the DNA TGTGCCAGCAGCTACATAGGGGGCGCGGACATTCAGTACTTC. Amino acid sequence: CASSYIGGADIQYF.

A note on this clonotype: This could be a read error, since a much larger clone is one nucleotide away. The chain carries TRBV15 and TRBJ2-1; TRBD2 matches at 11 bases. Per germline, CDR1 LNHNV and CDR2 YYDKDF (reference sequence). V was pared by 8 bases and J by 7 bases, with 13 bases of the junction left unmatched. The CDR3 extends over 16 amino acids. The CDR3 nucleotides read TGTGCCACCGGCCCCCGCGGACTAGCGGGCCCAAATGAGCAGTTCTTC. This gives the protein CATGPRGLAGPNEQFF.

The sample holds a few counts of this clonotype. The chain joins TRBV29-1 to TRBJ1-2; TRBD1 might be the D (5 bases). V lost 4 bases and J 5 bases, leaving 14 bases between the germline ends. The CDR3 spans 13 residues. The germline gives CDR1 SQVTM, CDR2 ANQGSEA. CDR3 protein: CSVGEGLRYGYTF. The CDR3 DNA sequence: TGCAGCGTTGGTGAGGGGCTCAGGTATGGCTACACCTTC. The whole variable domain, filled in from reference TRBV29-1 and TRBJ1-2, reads SAVISQKPSRDICQRGTSLTIQCQVDSQVTMMFWYRQQPGQSLTLIATANQGSEATYESGFVIDKFPISRPNLTFSTLTVSNMSPEDSSIYLCSVGEGLRYGYTFGSGTRLTVV.

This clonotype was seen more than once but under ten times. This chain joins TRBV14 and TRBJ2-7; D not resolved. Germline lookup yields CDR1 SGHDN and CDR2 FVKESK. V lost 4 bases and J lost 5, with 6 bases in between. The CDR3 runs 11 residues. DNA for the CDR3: TGTGCCAGCAGCCTCGCGAACGAGCAGTACTTC. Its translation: CASSLANEQYF.

The chain's CDR3 is CASSSARGGTQYF. The CDR3 DNA reads TGTGCCAGCAGTTCGGCACGGGGGGGGACCCAGTACTTC. The J gene is TRBJ2-5, the V gene TRBV6-5; 8 bases are a match to TRBD2. This CDR3 has 13 amino acids. J was trimmed by 7 bases and V by 4 bases; bases with no gene match: 5. CDR1 is MNHEY, CDR2 SVGAGI, per germline.

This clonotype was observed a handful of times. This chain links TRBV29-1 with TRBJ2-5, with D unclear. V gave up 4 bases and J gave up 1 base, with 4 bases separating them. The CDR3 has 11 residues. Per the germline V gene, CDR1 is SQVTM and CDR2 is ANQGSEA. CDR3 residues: CSVGPQETQYF. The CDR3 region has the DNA TGCAGCGTTGGGCCCCAAGAGACCCAGTACTTC.

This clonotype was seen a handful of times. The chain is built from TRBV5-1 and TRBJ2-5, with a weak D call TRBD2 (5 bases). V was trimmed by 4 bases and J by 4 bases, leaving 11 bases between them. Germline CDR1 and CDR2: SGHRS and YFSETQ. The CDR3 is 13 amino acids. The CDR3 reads CASSPDSGETQYF. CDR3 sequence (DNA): TGCGCCAGCAGCCCGGACTCCGGAGAGACCCAGTACTTC.

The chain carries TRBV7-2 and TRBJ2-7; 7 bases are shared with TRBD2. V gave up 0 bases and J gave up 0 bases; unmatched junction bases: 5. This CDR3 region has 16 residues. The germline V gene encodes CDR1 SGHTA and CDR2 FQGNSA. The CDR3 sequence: CASSLAWLADSYEQYF. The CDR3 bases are TGTGCCAGCAGCTTAGCGTGGCTAGCGGACTCCTACGAGCAGTACTTC.

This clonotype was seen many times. The CDR3 sequence is CASSSDPGQGGYEQYF. In DNA form, the CDR3 reads TGTGCCAGCAGCTCCGACCCGGGACAGGGGGGGTACGAGCAGTACTTC. The chain combines TRBV7-6 with TRBJ2-7; 11 bases match TRBD1. CDR3 length: 16 amino acids. CDR1 and CDR2 (germline): SGHVS, FNYEAQ. V gave up 4 bases and J gave up 4 bases; unmatched junction bases: 9.

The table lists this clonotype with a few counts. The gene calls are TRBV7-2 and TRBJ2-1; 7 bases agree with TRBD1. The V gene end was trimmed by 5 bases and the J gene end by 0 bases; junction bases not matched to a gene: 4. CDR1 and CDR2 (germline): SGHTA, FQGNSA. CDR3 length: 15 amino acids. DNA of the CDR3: TGTGCCAGCAGCGCAGGGGGAGACTCCTACAATGAGCAGTTCTTC. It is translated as CASSAGGDSYNEQFF.

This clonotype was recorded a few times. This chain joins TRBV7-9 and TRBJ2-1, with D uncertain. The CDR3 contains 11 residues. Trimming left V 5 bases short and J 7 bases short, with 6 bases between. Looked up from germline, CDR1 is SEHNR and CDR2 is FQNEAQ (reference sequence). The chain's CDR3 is CASSPRNEQFF. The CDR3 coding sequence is TGTGCCAGCAGCCCACGGAATGAGCAGTTCTTC. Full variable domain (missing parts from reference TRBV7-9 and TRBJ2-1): DTGVSQNPRHKITKRGQNVTFRCDPISEHNRLYWYRQTLGQGPEFLTYFQNEAQLEKSRLLSDRFSAERPKGSFSTLEIQRTEQGDSAMYLCASSPRNEQFFGPGTRLTVL.

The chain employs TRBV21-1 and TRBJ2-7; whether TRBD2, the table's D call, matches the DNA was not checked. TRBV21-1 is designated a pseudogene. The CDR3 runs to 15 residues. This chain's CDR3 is CASSKASPFTYEQYF. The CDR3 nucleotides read TGTGCCAGCAGCAAAGCGAGCCCTTTTACATACGAGCAGTACTTC.